This T cell receptor beta chain was recovered during a study of shared clonotypes between healthy human individuals (dated by TCRdb to the early 2020s). About the investigation overall: A couple of women and three men aged 18 to 49 years were included in the cohort. The study deeply sequenced blood TCR repertoires of about 5 healthy adults to estimate repertoire size and the extent of clonotype sharing between individuals. Per donor, three plates each were used for CD4 naive and CD4 memory, two for CD8 naive, and one for CD8 memory. Libraries were prepared and TCR repertoires were sequenced by different laboratories using diverse techniques, in order to increase sequencing depth and limit assay-specific biases. Each donor's leukapheresis produced roughly between roughly 0.94 and 9.5 billion PBMCs.

Using the deep immunoSEQ assay, multiplex PCR amplified TCR CDR3 regions from genomic DNA. Extracted genomic DNA from each cell subset was distributed evenly across all wells of several immunoSEQ 96-well plates, and each plate was treated as a replicate. For sorted subsets, about 200 ng genomic DNA, equal to 30,000 or so T cell genomes, was loaded into each replicate PCR. The purified libraries were quantified using a Qubit 3.0 fluorometer, sized with a Bioanalyzer 2100, and then quantified again using the KAPA Library Quantification kit. A separate single-read 150-cycle Illumina NextSeq 550 flow cell was used to sequence each immunoSEQ 96-well plate. The authors processed their data as follows. Because only junctional sequences without quality scores were contained in the immunoSEQ output, filtering matching that applied to full-length reads could not be performed. To assign V/J genes and CDR3, sequences were annotated against IMGT germline references using PyIR, a Python wrapper for IgBLAST v1.9. Reads were removed for weak V/J assignments (E-value above 1e-6), missing CDR3, stop codons, out-of-frame junctions, or ambiguous translated residues. A V3J clonotype was defined by an identical inferred V gene, J gene, and CDR3 amino acid sequence. Percentage overlap between repertoires was calculated by dividing the number of shared unique clonotypes by the size of the smaller repertoire. RTK rarefaction, the Chao1 estimator, and Recon v2.1 estimates of unobserved clonotypes were used to assess repertoire richness. For all TCRbeta clonotypes obtained by the gDNA method from several donors, generation probabilities were computed with OLGA. TCRdb's version of the immuneACCESS table is confined to in-frame rearrangements and falls short of the full clone set. An unresolved V gene accounts for under half of the shortfall where checked; the remainder is of unknown origin. D and trimming come from the DNA, and the V and J calls and clone size come from that table. The sample table contains around 2.5 million clones; only one count was recorded for over 85% of them. The ten largest clones add up to 0.35% to 0.45% of the sample.

On the study overall, not on this receptor specifically: Pairwise subsampling indicated that sequencing depth was expected to affect the degree of clonotype sharing among donors. Naive subsets generally had larger estimated clonotype richness than memory subsets. Compared with non-shared clonotypes, the clonotypes found in all four sorted-subset donors had higher generation probabilities. Rarefaction of sorted-subset datasets indicated incomplete sequencing despite the large sequencing depth. Sampling was restricted to blood, and TCR repertoires in tissues likely differ from the TCR repertoires found in blood. Because the study included a small number of donors, the genetic and exposure-history diversity represented was limited. Across a few donors, around 5.4% of naive CD4, approximately 4% of naive CD8, about 2.3% of memory CD4, and under 0.45% of memory CD8 clonotypes were shared.

The donors were healthy, HIV-negative adults with no recently reported acute infections or vaccinations. Every donor was a Caucasian adult living in Nashville, Tennessee, USA. Magnetic negative selection was used to enrich CD4+ T cells, after which naive cells were positively selected on CD45RA and the negative fraction became the memory subset. After blood collection by leukapheresis, PBMCs were isolated using Ficoll-Histopaque density gradient centrifugation and then cryopreserved in the vapor phase of liquid nitrogen. Analytical flow cytometry was used to check the purity and quantity of every magnetically sorted T cell population. From each sorted fraction, genomic DNA was isolated and quantified by UV absorbance on a Nanodrop 2000c. This clone was detected once. Its antigen is unknown. Nothing much larger sits one base from this clone, and base qualities are not available. The source is a man younger than 35 in good health. Some clones in this sample may be carry-over from other donors' samples. The sequenced sample was naive CD4+ T cells from PBMCs. Interpreted using the paper, the cell subset or site label stands for: CD45RA+ positively selected.

The DNA reads as follows: TGTGCCAGCAGTACGACAACCCGAAGGGGAACTGAAGCTTTCTTT. Its product reads: CASSTTTRRGTEAFF. The rearranged chain carries TRBV6-5 and TRBJ1-1, and TRBD1 may be the D gene, going by 5 matching bases. CDR1 and CDR2 (MNHEY, SVGAGI) derive from the germline V gene. The V and J ends are trimmed by 5 bases and 5 bases, leaving 18 bases between them. The CDR3 runs 15 residues from the cysteine to the phenylalanine. Only the CDR3 DNA is retained, 45 bases long and in frame from the first base.